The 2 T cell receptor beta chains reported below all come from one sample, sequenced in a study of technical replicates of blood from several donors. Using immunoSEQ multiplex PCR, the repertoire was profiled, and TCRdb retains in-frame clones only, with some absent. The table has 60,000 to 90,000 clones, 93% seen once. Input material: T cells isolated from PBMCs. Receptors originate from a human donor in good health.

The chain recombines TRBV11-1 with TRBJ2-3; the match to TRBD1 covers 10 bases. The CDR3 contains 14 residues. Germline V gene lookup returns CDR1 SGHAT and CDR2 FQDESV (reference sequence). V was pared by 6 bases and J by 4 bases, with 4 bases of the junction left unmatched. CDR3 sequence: CASRGQGIPDTQYF. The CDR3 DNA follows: TGTGCCAGCAGGGGACAGGGGATTCCAGATACGCAGTATTTT.

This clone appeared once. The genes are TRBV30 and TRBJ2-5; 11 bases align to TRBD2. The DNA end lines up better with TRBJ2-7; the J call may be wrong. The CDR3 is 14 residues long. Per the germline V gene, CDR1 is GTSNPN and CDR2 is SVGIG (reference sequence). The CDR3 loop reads CACPGTSGNYEQYF. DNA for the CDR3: TGTGCCTGCCCTGGGACTAGCGGAAACTACGAGCAGTACTTC.